Reported below is one T cell receptor (beta chain). Its cognate antigen has yet to be identified. The sample holds no much larger clone one base away, and base qualities are not on file. The receptor library was made with the immunoSEQ multiplex PCR assay. Rearranged TCR beta chain sequences were amplified using the hsTCRB Kit according to the manufacturer's protocol. TCRB libraries were sequenced on an Illumina MiSeq. Per the authors' processing: The proprietary platform of the kit vendor was used for demultiplexing, trimming and gene mapping. TCRdb took over this immuneACCESS table, retaining in-frame rearrangements with V and J assigned. Such tables are incomplete; in checked studies, under half of the missing clones stem from an unresolved V gene, and the remainder is unexplained. V and J calls and clone size are given by that table; D and trimming were obtained from the DNA. A total of around 50,000 clones appear in this sample, 70% to 85% of them only once. The leading ten clones occupy approximately 6.3% of the sample.

Taken with the paper, the label for time point translates to: week 35, safety follow-up. Each vaccine dose, consisting of 300 ug of a 20-mer mutant IDH1 peptide in Montanide, was administered subcutaneously with topical imiquimod. Patients were given eight vaccinations, in weeks 1, 3, 5, 7, 11, 15, 19 and 23, which matched visits V03 through V10. All donors had newly diagnosed IDH1-mutant astrocytomas of WHO grade 3 or 4 that showed loss of nuclear ATRX. The samples were drawn from NOA16, a multicentre, single-arm, open-label phase I trial in Germany that tested a mutant IDH1 peptide vaccine in humans for the first time. Genomic DNA for TCRB sequencing was isolated from EDTA blood with the DNeasy Blood and Tissue Kit. The sample is drawn from a study of a mutant IDH1 vaccine in newly diagnosed glioma (dated by TCRdb to 2020 to 2022). Study-level background: Vaccination began 4-6 weeks after radiotherapy alone, or alongside temozolomide cycles in the chemotherapy-containing groups. Of the roughly 34 treated patients, 62.5% were male and approximately 40% were female, and a mean age of around 40 years was recorded. Prior to enrollment, standard therapy consisting of radiotherapy alone, temozolomide alone, or radiochemotherapy with temozolomide had been administered to patients, with the combination being received by most patients. The week-35 safety follow-up took place at visit V12, and the week-47 end of study took place at visit V13. Six visits were used for peripheral blood collection: V03 (baseline), V05, V07, V10, V12 and V13. For exploratory analyses, 25 to 30 treated patients had longitudinal TCRB deep sequencing done wherever samples were available.

The junction shows trimming of 9 bases on V and 6 bases on J, and the gene matches do not reach 13 bases of it. CDR1 and CDR2, per the germline V gene (reference sequence), are MNHEY and SMNVEV. The CDR3 measures 15 amino acids from cysteine to phenylalanine. The read is trimmed to its CDR3 DNA, 45 bases read in frame from base 1. The paper's findings and limits, for the study overall: No apparent relationship was observed between pseudoprogression and alterations in the top peripheral T cell clonotypes detected by TCRB sequencing. Across multiple MHC alleles, vaccine-induced immune responses were seen in 85% to 95% of patients. Availability determined which PBMC samples were chosen for TCRB deep sequencing. According to the authors, sample limitations meant that analyses of patient blood samples could not be reproduced.

The sequence was collected from a man aged 35 to 55 with glioma. The sequencing here drew on PBMCs, taken from a glioma patient whose treatment included an IDH1 peptide vaccine. This chain joins TRBV27 to TRBJ2-5; TRBD2 lines up with 10 middle nucleotides. The CDR3 in this case is CASGILAGDHQTQYF. The nucleotide sequence reads as follows: TGTGCCAGTGGAATCCTAGCGGGGGACCACCAGACCCAGTACTTC.